This T cell receptor beta chain came from a study of regulatory T cells in long-lasting Graves disease. CDR3 regions were amplified by Arm-PCR using iRepertoire HTBI primers to build TCR beta libraries. TCRdb redid the calling of the multiplex PCR reads with MiXCR, one entry per CDR3 protein. Of 400,000 to 500,000 distinct CDR3 sequences listed, roughly 17% were seen once; the top ten hold around 23%. Broader study findings: Compared with new cases, persistent Graves' patients showed reduced TCR diversity.

The CDR3 sequence is 17 residues long. The germline gives CDR1 KGHDR, CDR2 SFDVKD. Germline trimming cut 4 bases from V and 6 bases from J; bases unmatched to any gene: 11. Regarding time point: newly diagnosed GD, antithyroid drugs for less than 3 months. PBMCs were the source of the RNA used for TCR sequencing. For this clonotype: The antigen remains unidentified.

These data were likewise used in another study, on T cells in Graves' hyperthyroidism and ophthalmopathy. From that study: Hyperthyroidism, newly diagnosed and lasting under 2 months, affected patients aged 18 to 65. Ophthalmopathy was told apart from stable hyperthyroidism by a 13 V-J model.

The chain uses TRBV24-1 and TRBJ2-3; 11 bases agree with TRBD2. This sample comprised peripheral blood mononuclear cells (PBMCs), obtained at new diagnosis, from a patient treated with antithyroid drugs. The TCR sequence derives from a woman under 30 with Graves disease. CDR3 nucleotide sequence: TGTGCCACCAGTGAAATACCCCCTAGCGGGAGGTGGGATACGCAGTATTTT. Its protein is CATSEIPPSGRWDTQYF.